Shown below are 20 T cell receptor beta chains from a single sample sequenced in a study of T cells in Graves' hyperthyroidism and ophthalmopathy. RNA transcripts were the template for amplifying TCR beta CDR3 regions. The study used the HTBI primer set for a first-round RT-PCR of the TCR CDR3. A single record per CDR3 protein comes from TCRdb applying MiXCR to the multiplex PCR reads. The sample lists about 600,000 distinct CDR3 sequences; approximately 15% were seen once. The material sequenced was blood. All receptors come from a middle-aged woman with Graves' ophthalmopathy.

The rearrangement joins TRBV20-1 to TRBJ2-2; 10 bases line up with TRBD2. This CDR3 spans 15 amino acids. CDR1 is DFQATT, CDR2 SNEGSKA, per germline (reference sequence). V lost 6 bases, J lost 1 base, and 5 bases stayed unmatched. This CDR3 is CSAIPSGRNTGELFF. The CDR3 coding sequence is TGCAGTGCCATCCCTAGCGGGAGGAACACCGGGGAGCTGTTTTTT.

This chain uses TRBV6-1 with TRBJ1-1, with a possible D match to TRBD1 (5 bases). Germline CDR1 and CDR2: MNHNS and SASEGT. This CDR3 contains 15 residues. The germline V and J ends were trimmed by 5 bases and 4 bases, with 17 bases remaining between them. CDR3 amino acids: CASSRPGGRTTEAFF. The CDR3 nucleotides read TGTGCCAGCAGTAGGCCCGGGGGGAGGACCACTGAAGCTTTCTTT.

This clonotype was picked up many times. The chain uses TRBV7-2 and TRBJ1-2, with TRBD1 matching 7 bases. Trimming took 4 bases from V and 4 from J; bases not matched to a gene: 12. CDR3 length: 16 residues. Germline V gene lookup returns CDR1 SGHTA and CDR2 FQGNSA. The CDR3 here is CASSSEDTGTVYGYTF. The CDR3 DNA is TGTGCCAGCAGCTCAGAGGACACTGGGACAGTCTATGGCTACACCTTC.

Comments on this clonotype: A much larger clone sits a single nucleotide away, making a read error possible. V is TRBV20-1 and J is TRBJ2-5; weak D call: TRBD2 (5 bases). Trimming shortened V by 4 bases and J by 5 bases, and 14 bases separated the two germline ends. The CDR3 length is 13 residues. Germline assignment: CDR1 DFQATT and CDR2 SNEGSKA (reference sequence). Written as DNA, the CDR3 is TGCAGTGCTACAGAACTAGTCCTTGAGACCCAGTACTTC. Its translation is CSATELVLETQYF.

This chain's CDR3 is CASSPLRTGANVLTF. The CDR3 DNA follows: TGTGCCAGCAGTCCACTACGGACTGGGGCCAACGTCCTGACTTTC. V and J are TRBV28 and TRBJ2-6; D remains ambiguous. CDR1 MDHEN and CDR2 SYDVKM come from the germline V gene. With 5 bases removed from V and 2 bases from J, the gap between germline ends came to 10 bases. This CDR3 region has 15 residues.

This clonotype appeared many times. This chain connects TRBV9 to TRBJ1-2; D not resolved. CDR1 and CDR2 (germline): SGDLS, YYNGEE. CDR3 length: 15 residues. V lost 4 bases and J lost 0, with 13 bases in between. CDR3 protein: CASSSSEVTNYGYTF. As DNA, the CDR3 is TGTGCCAGCAGCTCCTCGGAAGTCACTAACTATGGCTACACCTTC. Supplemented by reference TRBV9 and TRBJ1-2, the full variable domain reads DSGVTQTPKHLITATGQRVTLRCSPRSGDLSVYWYQQSLDQGLQFLIQYYNGEERAKGNILERFSAQQFPDLHSELNLSSLELGDSALYFCASSSSEVTNYGYTFGSGTRLTVV.

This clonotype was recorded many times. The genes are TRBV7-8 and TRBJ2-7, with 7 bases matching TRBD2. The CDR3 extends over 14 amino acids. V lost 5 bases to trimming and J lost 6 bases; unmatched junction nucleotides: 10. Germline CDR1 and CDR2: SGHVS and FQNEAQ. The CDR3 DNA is TGTGCCAGCAGCCTCGGGGAGGGAGGAAGCGAGCAGTACTTC. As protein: CASSLGEGGSEQYF.

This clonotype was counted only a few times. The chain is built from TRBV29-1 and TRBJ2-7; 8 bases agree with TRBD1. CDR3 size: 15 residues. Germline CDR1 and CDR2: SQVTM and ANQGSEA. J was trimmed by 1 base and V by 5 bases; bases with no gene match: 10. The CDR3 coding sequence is TGCAGCGTTAAAACCGGGACAGGAGCTTCCTACGAGCAGTACTTC. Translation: CSVKTGTGASYEQYF.

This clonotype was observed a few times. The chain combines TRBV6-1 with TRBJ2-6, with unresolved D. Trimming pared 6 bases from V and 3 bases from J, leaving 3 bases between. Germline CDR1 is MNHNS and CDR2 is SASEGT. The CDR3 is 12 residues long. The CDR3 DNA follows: TGTGCCAGCAGGGGTGGGGCCAACGTCCTGACTTTC. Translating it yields CASRGGANVLTF.

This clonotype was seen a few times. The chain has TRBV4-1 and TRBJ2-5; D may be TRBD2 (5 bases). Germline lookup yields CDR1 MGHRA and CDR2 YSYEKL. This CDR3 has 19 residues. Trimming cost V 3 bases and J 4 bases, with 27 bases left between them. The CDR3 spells CASSQHSIADGPRGETQYF. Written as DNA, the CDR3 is TGCGCCAGCAGCCAGCACTCCATAGCCGACGGTCCTCGGGGAGAGACCCAGTACTTC.

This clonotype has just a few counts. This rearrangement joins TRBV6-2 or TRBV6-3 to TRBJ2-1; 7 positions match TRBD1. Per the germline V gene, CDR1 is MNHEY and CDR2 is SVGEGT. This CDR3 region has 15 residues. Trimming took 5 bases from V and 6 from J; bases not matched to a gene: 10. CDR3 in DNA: TGTGCCAGCAGTCCGCGACAGGGCCCAGTCAATGAGCAGTTCTTC. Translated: CASSPRQGPVNEQFF.

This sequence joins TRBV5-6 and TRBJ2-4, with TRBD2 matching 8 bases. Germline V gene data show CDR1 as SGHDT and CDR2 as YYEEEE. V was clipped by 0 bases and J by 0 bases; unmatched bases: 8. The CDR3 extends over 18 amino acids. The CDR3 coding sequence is TGTGCCAGCAGCTTGGGCGGGGGGCCCTATCTAGCCAAAAACATTCAGTACTTC. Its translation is CASSLGGGPYLAKNIQYF.

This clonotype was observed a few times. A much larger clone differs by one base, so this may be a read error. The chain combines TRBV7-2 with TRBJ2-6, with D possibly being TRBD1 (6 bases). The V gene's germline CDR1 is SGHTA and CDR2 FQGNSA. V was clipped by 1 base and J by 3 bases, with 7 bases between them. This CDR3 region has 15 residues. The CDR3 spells CASSLGGGGANVLTF. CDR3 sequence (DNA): TGTGCCAGCAGCTTAGGAGGGGGTGGGGCCAACGTCCTGACTTTC.

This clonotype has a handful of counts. The CDR3 region has the DNA TGTGCCAGCAGCTTGCAAAAGACCCAGTACTTC. Protein product: CASSLQKTQYF. The chain links TRBV11-2 to TRBJ2-5, with D unresolved. The germline CDR1 and CDR2 sequences are SGHAT and FQNNGV. V lost 3 bases to trimming and J lost 6 bases, with 5 bases between them. The CDR3 is made up of 11 amino acids.

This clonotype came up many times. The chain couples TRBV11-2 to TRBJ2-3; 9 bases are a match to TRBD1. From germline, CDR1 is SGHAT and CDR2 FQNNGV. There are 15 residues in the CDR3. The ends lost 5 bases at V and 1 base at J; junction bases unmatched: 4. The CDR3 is CASSADRGGTDTQYF. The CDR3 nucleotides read TGTGCCAGCAGCGCGGACAGGGGAGGCACAGATACGCAGTATTTT.

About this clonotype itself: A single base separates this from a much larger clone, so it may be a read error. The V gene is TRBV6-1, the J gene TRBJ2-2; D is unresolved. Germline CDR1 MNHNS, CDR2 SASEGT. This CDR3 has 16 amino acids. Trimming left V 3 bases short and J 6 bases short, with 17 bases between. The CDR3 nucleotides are TGTGCCAGCAGTGATAGGGCCACCAAGAGCCCCGGGGAGCTGTTTTTT. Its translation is CASSDRATKSPGELFF.

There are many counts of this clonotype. CDR3 sequence: CAILGSGTDTQYF. The CDR3 region has the DNA TGTGCCATTTTGGGTTCAGGCACAGATACGCAGTATTTT. The rearrangement links TRBV7-9 to TRBJ2-3, with no clear D. The ends were cut back, 10 bases at V and 1 base at J, with 12 bases in the middle. This CDR3 is built from 13 residues. Germline values: CDR1 SEHNR, CDR2 FQNEAQ (reference sequence).

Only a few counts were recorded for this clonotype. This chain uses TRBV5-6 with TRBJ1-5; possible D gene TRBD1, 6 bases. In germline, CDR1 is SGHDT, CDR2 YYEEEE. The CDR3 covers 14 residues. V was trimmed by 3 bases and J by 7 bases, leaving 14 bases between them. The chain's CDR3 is CASSYGTTEQPQHF. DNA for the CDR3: TGTGCCAGCAGCTACGGGACAACCGAGCAGCCCCAGCATTTT.

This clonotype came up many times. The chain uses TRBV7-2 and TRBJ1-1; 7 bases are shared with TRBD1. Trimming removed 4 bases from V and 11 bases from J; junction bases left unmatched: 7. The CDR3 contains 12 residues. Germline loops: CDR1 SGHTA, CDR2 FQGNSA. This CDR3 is CASSSYRGDAFF. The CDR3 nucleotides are TGTGCCAGCAGCTCATACAGGGGTGACGCTTTCTTT.

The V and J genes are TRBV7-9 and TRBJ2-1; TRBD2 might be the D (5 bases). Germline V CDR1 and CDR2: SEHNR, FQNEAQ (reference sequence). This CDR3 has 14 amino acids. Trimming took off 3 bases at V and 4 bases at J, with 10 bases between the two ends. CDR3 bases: TGTGCCAGCAGCTTGAGGGCAGAGTACAATGAGCAGTTCTTC. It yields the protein CASSLRAEYNEQFF.